This TCR beta chain was captured by sequencing in a study of T cell changes during pregnancy in multiple sclerosis. Data came from immunoSEQ multiplex PCR; TCRdb stores just in-frame clones and leaves some out. The sample has tens of thousands of clones, around nine tenths seen once. Trimming removed 10 bases from V and 2 bases from J, with 20 bases in between. The germline V gene has CDR1 LNHDA and CDR2 SQIVND (reference sequence). The CDR3 consists of 15 residues. This clone was recorded once. This TCR derives from a female donor in good health, enrolled as a control in a pregnancy study. V gene TRBV19 combines with J gene TRBJ1-1; possible D gene TRBD1, 5 bases. Source: CD4+ T cells from peripheral blood mononuclear cells, taken in the first trimester of pregnancy. Here the CDR3 reads CATTTDNQGNTEAFF. The CDR3, as DNA: TGTGCCACCACGACTGACAATCAGGGCAACACTGAAGCTTTCTTT. The variable domain in full, with the rest retrieved from reference TRBV19 and TRBJ1-1, is DGGITQSPKYLFRKEGQNVTLSCEQNLNHDAMYWYRQDPGQGLRLIYYSQIVNDFQKGDIAEGYSVSREKKESFPLTVTSAQKNPTAFYLCATTTDNQGNTEAFFGQGTRLTVV.